This T cell receptor beta chain was documented in a study of spatial heterogeneity in lung cancer. Study results and caveats: Tumors with more nonsynonymous mutations had more expanded intratumoral alpha and beta TCRs.

A few counts support this clonotype. Its matching antigen is unknown. Each CDR3 protein is one row after TCRdb ran MiXCR on the 5' RACE reads. The sample shows about 7,900 distinct CDR3 sequences, about 7% of them seen only once. Indicated time point: sample taken at primary tumor resection. Donors were approximately 70 untreated early-stage non-small cell lung cancer patients. The TCR was taken from a female donor with early-stage non-small cell lung cancer. Sequences were derived from lung tumor tissue, sampled at surgery.

CDR3 DNA sequence: TGTGCCAGCAGACACTCGGACAGGGCTGGAAACACCATATATTTT. Protein product: CASRHSDRAGNTIYF. The J gene is TRBJ1-3, the V gene TRBV5-4, with 8 bases identical to TRBD1. This CDR3 spans 15 amino acids. Germline trimming cut 5 bases from V and 2 bases from J; bases unmatched to any gene: 6. Germline CDR1 and CDR2: SGHNT and YYREEE (reference sequence).